This TCR beta chain was retrieved from a study of beta chain features in type 1 diabetes. Study as a whole: Examined across all samples were around 110,000,000 sorted cells.

In its sample, this clone was seen a few times. No antigen is known for it. Expressed TCRB transcripts were sequenced after all isolated RNA was converted to cDNA. Produced via immunoSEQ multiplex PCR; TCRdb's table is partial and in-frame only. This table holds a few hundred thousand clones, about a tenth found once. Study-wide results and caveats: Individuals with type 1 diabetes displayed fewer insertions and more deletions at VDJ junctions. Compared with healthy donors, patients appeared to share more similar naive, central memory and regulatory TCRB repertoires.

Sequenced material: central memory CD4+ T cells from blood. This sequence originates from a man younger than 35 in good health.

The CDR3 sequence is CASSRTGAPSTDTQYF. The CDR3 DNA reads as TGTGCCAGCAGCCGGACAGGGGCGCCGAGCACAGATACGCAGTATTTT. The chain recombines TRBV11-2 with TRBJ2-3, with 9 nucleotides matching TRBD1. The CDR3 totals 16 residues. The germline gives CDR1 SGHAT, CDR2 FQNNGV. V lost 5 bases, J lost 0 bases, and 6 bases stayed unmatched.